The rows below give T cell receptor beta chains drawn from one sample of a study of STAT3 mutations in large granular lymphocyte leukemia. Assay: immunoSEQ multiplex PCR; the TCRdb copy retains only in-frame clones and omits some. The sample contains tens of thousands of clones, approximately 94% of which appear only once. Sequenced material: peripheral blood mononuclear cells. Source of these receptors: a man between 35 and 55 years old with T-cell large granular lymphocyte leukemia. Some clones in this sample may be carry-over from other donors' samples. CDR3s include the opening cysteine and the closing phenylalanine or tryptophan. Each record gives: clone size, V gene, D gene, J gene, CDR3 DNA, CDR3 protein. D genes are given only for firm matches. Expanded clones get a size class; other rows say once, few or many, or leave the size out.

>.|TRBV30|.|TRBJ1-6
TGTGCCTTGACGGGGGCGAGTTATAATTCACCCCTCCACTTT
CALTGASYNSPLHF
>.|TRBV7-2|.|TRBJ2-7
TGTGCCAGCAGCAAGGGGCTCAGGTCGTACGAGCAGTACTTC
CASSKGLRSYEQYF
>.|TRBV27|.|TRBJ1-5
TGTGCCAGCAGTACCAGCGGCTGGGGCGATCAGCCCCAGCATTTT
CASSTSGWGDQPQHF
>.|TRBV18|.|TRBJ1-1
TGTGCCAGCTCACCTATCCTTGGAGGGGCGGCCAGTGAAGCTTTCTTT
CASSPILGGAASEAFF
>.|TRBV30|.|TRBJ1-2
TGTGCCTGGAGTCTCACAGTAGGGGCTTTTAACTATGGCTACACCTTC
CAWSLTVGAFNYGYTF
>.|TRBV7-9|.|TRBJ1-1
TGTGCCAGCAGCTTAGGTGATAGGAGGAACACTGAAGCTTTCTTT
CASSLGDRRNTEAFF
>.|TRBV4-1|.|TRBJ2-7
TGCGCCAGCAGCCCAACAGGGTTGTACGAGCAGTACTTC
CASSPTGLYEQYF
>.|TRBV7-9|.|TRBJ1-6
TGTGCCAGCAGTCCCGCGTCGGATTCACCCCTCCACTTT
CASSPASDSPLHF
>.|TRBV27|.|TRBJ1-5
TGTGCCAGCAGTTTAGAGCATAATCAGCCCCAGCATTTT
CASSLEHNQPQHF
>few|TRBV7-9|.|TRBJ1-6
TGTGCCAGCAGCTTGAGCAGGGTGCGGAGTAATTCACCCCTCCACTTT
CASSLSRVRSNSPLHF
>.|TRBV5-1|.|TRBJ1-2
TGCGCCAGCAGTCCCCCCCCAGGGGTGAGCTATGGCTACACCTTC
CASSPPPGVSYGYTF
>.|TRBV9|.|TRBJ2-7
TGTGCCAGCAGCGTAGGAGGGAGTTCCGACTACGAGCAGTACTTC
CASSVGGSSDYEQYF
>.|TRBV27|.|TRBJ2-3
TGTGCCAGCTGGAGGGGGGCCAGAGATACGCAGTATTTT
CASWRGARDTQYF
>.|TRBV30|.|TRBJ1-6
TGTGCCTGGAGTGTACAACGTGGAAACTCACCCCTCCACTTT
CAWSVQRGNSPLHF
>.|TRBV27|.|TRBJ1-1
TGTGCCAGCAGTTTCCTGACAGGAGGAAACACTGAAGCTTTCTTT
CASSFLTGGNTEAFF